A single sample is the source of the 8 T cell receptor beta chains below, sequenced in a study of CD4 T cells in relation to SARS-CoV-2 and coronaviruses. The unexposed donors gave CD4+ T cells in 2011-2018, prior to COVID-19. CD4+ T cells were isolated from the cells after more than 8 days of culture. These TCRs' antigens remain unknown. Measured with immunoSEQ multiplex PCR; TCRdb has only the in-frame clones, and not every one. Of some 30,000 clones listed, about 78% are singletons. Sequencing input: CD4+ T cells from PBMCs, cultured in vitro. All receptors derive from a human donor in good health.

As DNA, the CDR3 is TGTGCCAGTAGTATGGGCCGCTCATGGTGGTATGAGCAGTTCTTC. This translates into CASSMGRSWWYEQFF. This chain uses TRBV19 with TRBJ2-1; D unresolved. The CDR3 covers 15 residues. V gave up 3 bases and J gave up 8 bases, with 17 bases separating them. CDR1 is LNHDA and CDR2 is SQIVND in the germline V gene (reference sequence).

The table lists this clone with a few counts. The chain combines TRBV4-1 with TRBJ2-1, with 7 bases fitting TRBD2. Germline V gene data show CDR1 as MGHRA and CDR2 as YSYEKL. The CDR3 contains 13 residues. J lost 7 bases, V lost 5 bases, and 5 bases had no gene match. The CDR3: CASSRTSLNEQFF. The CDR3 DNA sequence: TGCGCCAGCAGCAGGACTAGTTTAAATGAGCAGTTCTTC.

This chain links TRBV6-2 or TRBV6-3 with TRBJ1-5; D is unclear. Trimming left V 8 bases short and J 0 bases short, with 23 bases between. Germline V lookup: CDR1 MNHEY, CDR2 SVGEGT. The CDR3 covers 18 residues. This CDR3 reads CASCCRQSLADSNQPQHF. The CDR3 DNA reads as TGTGCCAGCTGTTGCCGGCAGTCCTTAGCCGATAGCAATCAGCCCCAGCATTTT.

The chain employs TRBV7-2 and TRBJ2-5; TRBD1 or TRBD2 may be the D gene (5 bases each). Germline-derived CDR1 and CDR2 are SGHTA and FQGNSA. The CDR3 totals 17 residues. The V and J ends lost 0 bases and 0 bases respectively, with 14 bases between them. The chain's CDR3 is CASSLASGTLYQETQYF. CDR3 DNA sequence: TGTGCCAGCAGCTTAGCGTCCGGGACCCTGTACCAAGAGACCCAGTACTTC.

The chain recombines TRBV20-1 with TRBJ2-1, with D possibly TRBD2 on 6 matching bases. Germline lookup yields CDR1 DFQATT and CDR2 SNEGSKA (reference sequence). CDR3 length: 11 residues. The CDR3 bases are TGCAGCGGGGGATCATACAATGAGCAGTTCTTC. This codes for CSGGSYNEQFF.

The chain recombines TRBV6-5 with TRBJ2-1, with unresolved D. This CDR3 is 14 amino acids long. V lost 7 bases and J 4 bases, leaving 14 bases between the germline ends. Germline assignment: CDR1 MNHEY and CDR2 SVGAGI. CDR3 region: CASNPRRSYNEQFF. CDR3 DNA sequence: TGTGCCAGCAACCCCCGACGATCTTACAATGAGCAGTTCTTC.

The V gene is TRBV2, the J gene TRBJ2-5; no definite D call. Trimming pared 8 bases from V and 2 bases from J, leaving 3 bases between. Germline CDR1 SNHLY, CDR2 FYNNEI. This CDR3 has 10 residues. CDR3 residues: CASQQETQYF. The CDR3 bases are TGTGCCAGCCAACAAGAGACCCAGTACTTC.

The rearrangement joins TRBV19 to TRBJ2-3, with D perhaps TRBD2 (6 bases). The CDR3 is made up of 13 amino acids. With 6 bases removed from V and 5 bases from J, the gap between germline ends came to 12 bases. Germline loops: CDR1 LNHDA, CDR2 SQIVND (reference sequence). CDR3 DNA: TGTGCCAGTAGGCCCATAGCGGAAGATACGCAGTATTTT. Amino acids: CASRPIAEDTQYF.